This T cell receptor beta chain was identified during a study of blood T cell repertoires in COVID-19. Study-wide background: Italy, Spain and the United States were the sources of the convalescent and acute COVID-19 samples. Sources were T cells, B-cell-depleted T cells, or PBMCs; the material itself was cDNA or gDNA.

Authors' data handling: It was from reference gene primer amplification that nucleated cell counts were estimated. TCRdb's copy holds only in-frame clones and misses some; the assay was immunoSEQ multiplex PCR. V and J calls and clone size are as listed in that table; D and trimming were resolved from the DNA. The table shows tens of thousands of clones, with about 91% occurring only once. The length of the CDR3 is 15 residues. CDR1 and CDR2 (germline): WSHSY, SAAADI. V dropped 2 bases and J dropped 7; count of bases not matched to a gene: 9. Sequences were obtained from peripheral blood. This TCR was sampled from a woman aged 50 to 60 with active COVID-19. The chain has TRBV10-2 and TRBJ1-1; the match to TRBD1 covers 8 bases. CDR3 amino acids: CASSENPGGVGEAFF. The CDR3 DNA reads TGCGCCAGCAGTGAGAATCCAGGGGGCGTGGGTGAAGCTTTCTTT.